This TCR beta chain was observed in a study of blood T cell repertoires in COVID-19. Study at large: PBMCs, B-cell-depleted T cells, or T cells provided the cDNA or gDNA that made up the material.

In germline, CDR1 is LNHDA, CDR2 SQIVND (reference sequence). V lost 2 bases and J lost 7, with 15 bases in between. This CDR3 has 16 amino acids. Authors' data handling: Nucleated cell number was recorded as an estimate derived from reference gene primer amplification. Assay used: immunoSEQ multiplex PCR; TCRdb lists only in-frame clones, some missing. V and J calls and clone size follow that table, whereas D and trimming were derived from the DNA. The sample includes 270,000 or so clones, 85% to 90% seen only once; the top ten take under 2.5%. The Seattle site enrolled patients during active infection and followed them longitudinally.

The V gene is TRBV19, the J gene TRBJ1-6; TRBD1 might be the D (6 bases). The origin of this receptor is a woman aged 55-70 years with COVID-19, enrolled during active disease. Sequencing was performed on peripheral blood. CDR3 sequence (DNA): TGTGCCAGTAGTATAAGCAACAGGGCTAACAATTCACCCCTCCACTTT. It specifies CASSISNRANNSPLHF.